This passage covers 21 T cell receptor beta chains from one sample sequenced in a study of blood T cell repertoires in COVID-19. Method: immunoSEQ multiplex PCR; TCRdb's copy keeps in-frame clones and lacks some. The sample includes 150,000 to 200,000 clones, just over 85% of them seen just once. Material for sequencing was peripheral blood. The receptor source for this set is a man in his forties or fifties with active or convalescent COVID-19.

This chain connects TRBV19 to TRBJ1-5, with a weak D call TRBD1 (6 bases). The CDR3 has 13 amino acids. V lost 7 bases and J lost 7, with 14 bases in between. Germline V gene data show CDR1 as LNHDA and CDR2 as SQIVND (reference sequence). The CDR3 DNA follows: TGTGCCAGTAAAGTTCAGGGGCCACAGCCCCAGCATTTT. As protein: CASKVQGPQPQHF.

The rearrangement links TRBV5-1 to TRBJ1-2; D unresolved. Trimming stripped 4 bases from V and 6 bases from J, with 16 bases between. Germline CDR1 is SGHRS and CDR2 is YFSETQ. This CDR3 comprises 14 residues. This CDR3 reads CASSPGPGFNGYTF. CDR3 nucleotide sequence: TGCGCCAGCAGCCCTGGTCCGGGGTTCAATGGCTACACCTTC.

The rearrangement links TRBV6-2 or TRBV6-3 to TRBJ2-1; 7 bases align to TRBD2. Germline V gene sequence: CDR1 MNHEY, CDR2 SVGEGT. This CDR3 comprises 12 residues. V lost 6 bases, J lost 12 bases, and 8 bases stayed unmatched. CDR3 nucleotides: TGTGCCAGCAGCGGACTAGTCAGTGGGCAGTTCTTC. Translation gives CASSGLVSGQFF.

The CDR3 loop is CASSSGQVVITEAFF. The DNA of the CDR3 is TGTGCCAGCAGCTCTGGACAGGTGGTGATCACTGAAGCTTTCTTT. The rearrangement joins TRBV7-2 to TRBJ1-1; 7 bases are a match to TRBD1. V was clipped by 4 bases and J by 4 bases; unmatched bases: 9. The CDR3 is made up of 15 amino acids. From germline, CDR1 is SGHTA and CDR2 FQGNSA.

This clone was found a few times. The rearrangement uses TRBV3-1 (or the pseudogene TRBV3-2) and TRBJ1-4; D is undetermined. Trimming left V 7 bases short and J 3 bases short, with 12 bases between. The germline gives CDR1 LGHDT, CDR2 YNNKEL (reference sequence). The CDR3 spans 14 residues. The CDR3 DNA follows: TGTGCCAGCACAAAACACACCTCTAATGAAAAACTGTTTTTT. It specifies CASTKHTSNEKLFF.

This clone has more than one count but fewer than ten. The V and J genes are TRBV29-1 and TRBJ1-4, with D uncertain. This CDR3 has 15 amino acids. Trimming pared 4 bases from V and 0 bases from J, leaving 12 bases between. Germline CDR1 is SQVTM and CDR2 is ANQGSEA. CDR3 protein: CSVANAGTTNEKLFF. The CDR3 nucleotides read TGCAGCGTTGCTAACGCAGGAACAACTAATGAAAAACTGTTTTTT.

The genes are TRBV7-2 and TRBJ1-4, with D hard to call. V lost 2 bases to trimming and J lost 3 bases, with 10 bases between them. Germline values: CDR1 SGHTA, CDR2 FQGNSA. CDR3 length equals 15 residues. The CDR3 DNA reads TGTGCCAGCAGCTTAACCAACGGGGCTAATGAAAAACTGTTTTTT. This gives the protein CASSLTNGANEKLFF. The full variable domain, completed using reference TRBV7-2 and TRBJ1-4, is GAGVSQSPSNKVTEKGKDVELRCDPISGHTALYWYRQSLGQGLEFLIYFQGNSAPDKSGLPSDRFSAERTGGSVSTLTIQRTQQEDSAVYLCASSLTNGANEKLFFGSGTQLSVL.

CDR3 region: CASSFLLDRKNTEAFF. For the CDR3, the DNA is TGTGCCAGCAGCTTCCTCTTGGACAGGAAGAACACTGAAGCTTTCTTT. The V call is TRBV7-6, the J call TRBJ1-1; 7 positions match TRBD1. J gave up 1 base and V 3 bases, and 8 bases lay outside the gene matches. The germline V gene encodes CDR1 SGHVS and CDR2 FNYEAQ. The CDR3 runs 16 residues. Variable domain in full (rest from reference TRBV7-6 and TRBJ1-1): GAGVSQSPRYKVTKRGQDVALRCDPISGHVSLYWYRQALGQGPEFLTYFNYEAQQDKSGLPNDRFSAERPEGSISTLTIQRTEQRDSAMYRCASSFLLDRKNTEAFFGQGTRLTVV.

This chain links TRBV11-3 with TRBJ2-6; TRBD2 aligns across 8 bases. CDR3 length: 18 amino acids. Germline values: CDR1 SGHNT, CDR2 YENEEA. The trim removed 0 bases at V and 2 bases at J, leaving 6 bases unmatched. CDR3 in amino acids: CASSLDRSGGTGANVLTF. In DNA, the CDR3 is TGTGCCAGCAGCTTAGATCGATCGGGAGGGACTGGGGCCAACGTCCTGACTTTC.

The V and J genes are TRBV5-4 and TRBJ2-7; TRBD2 might be the D (6 bases). Germline V gene data show CDR1 as SGHNT and CDR2 as YYREEE (reference sequence). V lost 4 bases, J lost 4 bases, and 12 bases lay in between. The CDR3 extends over 13 amino acids. The CDR3 nucleotides read TGTGCCAGCAGCCACCGGGACTCATACGAGCAGTACTTC. Protein: CASSHRDSYEQYF.

This chain uses TRBV5-6 with TRBJ2-2; D might be TRBD1 (5 bases). Germline lookup yields CDR1 SGHDT and CDR2 YYEEEE. The ends were cut back, 6 bases at V and 3 bases at J, with 18 bases in the middle. This CDR3 is built from 16 residues. CDR3 sequence: CASTLRREGDTGELFF. CDR3 coding DNA: TGTGCCAGCACCCTACGACGCGAAGGGGACACCGGGGAGCTGTTTTTT.

CDR3 in amino acids: CASSLDQGSYGYTF. DNA of the CDR3: TGTGCCAGCAGCTTAGATCAGGGGTCCTATGGCTACACCTTC. The chain employs TRBV7-2 and TRBJ1-2; D may be TRBD1 (6 bases). The CDR3 is made up of 14 amino acids. CDR1 and CDR2 from the germline V gene are SGHTA and FQGNSA. Trimming removed 1 base at V and 4 bases at J, with 10 bases between.

The chain links TRBV30 to TRBJ2-2; 14 bases are a match to TRBD2. CDR3 size: 17 residues. V gave up 5 bases and J gave up 5 bases; unmatched junction bases: 10. Germline V gene sequence: CDR1 GTSNPN, CDR2 SVGIG (reference sequence). The CDR3 region has the DNA TGTGCCTGGCGAAGCGGGACTAGCGGGAGTTTTACCGGGGAGCTGTTTTTT. Translation gives CAWRSGTSGSFTGELFF.

This clone occurred once. The CDR3: CASSSTGGGAYEQYF. CDR3 DNA sequence: TGCGCCAGCAGCAGCACAGGGGGAGGGGCCTACGAGCAGTACTTC. The chain recombines TRBV5-1 with TRBJ2-7; D is perhaps TRBD1 (8 bases). The CDR3 consists of 15 residues. Germline-derived CDR1 and CDR2 are SGHRS and YFSETQ. Trimming removed 4 bases from V and 2 bases from J, with 16 bases in between.

V gene TRBV3-1 (or the pseudogene TRBV3-2) combines with J gene TRBJ2-1; D call uncertain. This CDR3 comprises 11 residues. Between the trimmed V and J ends, which lost 8 bases and 7 bases, there was a span of 9 bases. CDR1 LGHDT and CDR2 YNNKEL come from the germline V gene (reference sequence). The DNA of the CDR3 is TGTGCCAGCGCCGCACTAAATGAGCAGTTCTTC. This codes for CASAALNEQFF.

The rearrangement uses TRBV4-1 and TRBJ2-3; 9 bases match TRBD2. The length of the CDR3 is 14 residues. V shed 3 bases, J shed 6 bases, and the junction held 4 bases outside the gene matches. Germline V lookup: CDR1 MGHRA, CDR2 YSYEKL. The CDR3 sequence: CASSQGLAGDTQYF. The CDR3 DNA follows: TGCGCCAGCAGCCAGGGACTAGCTGGCGATACGCAGTATTTT.

This sequence joins TRBV7-8 and TRBJ1-6; D is perhaps TRBD1 (5 bases). The CDR3 is 15 amino acids. Trimming removed 1 base at V and 10 bases at J, with 14 bases between. Germline-derived CDR1 and CDR2 are SGHVS and FQNEAQ. CDR3 sequence: CASSLGRGRESPLHF. In DNA form, the CDR3 reads TGTGCCAGCAGCTTAGGCCGTGGCAGGGAATCACCCCTCCACTTT.

V and J are TRBV5-5 and TRBJ1-1; D may be TRBD1 (5 bases). The CDR3 is 14 amino acids. Looked up from germline, CDR1 is SGHKS and CDR2 is YYEKEE (reference sequence). Trimming pared 0 bases from V and 5 bases from J, leaving 11 bases between. The CDR3 loop is CASSLDFGGTEAFF. The CDR3 DNA is TGTGCCAGCAGCTTGGATTTCGGGGGGACTGAAGCTTTCTTT.

The rearrangement links TRBV4-1 to TRBJ1-6; TRBD1 aligns across 10 bases. CDR1 MGHRA and CDR2 YSYEKL come from the germline V gene. V trimming: 3 bases; J trimming: 9 bases; junction bases outside the gene matches: 11. The CDR3 is made up of 17 amino acids. CDR3 DNA: TGCGCCAGCAGCCACATCGAGGACAGGGGGTTTGGTTCACCCCTCCACTTT. Residues: CASSHIEDRGFGSPLHF.

The table lists this clone with a count of one. The gene calls are TRBV3-1 (or the pseudogene TRBV3-2) and TRBJ1-4; the D gene is possibly TRBD1 (6 bases). Germline CDR1 is LGHDT and CDR2 is YNNKEL (reference sequence). V was cut by 0 bases and J by 6 bases, with 14 bases left in between. The CDR3 is 16 residues long. The CDR3 is CASSQEPSRGDEKLFF. DNA for the CDR3: TGTGCCAGCAGCCAAGAACCAAGCAGGGGAGATGAAAAACTGTTTTTT.

This clone was found a few times. The chain joins TRBV25-1 to TRBJ1-1; D possibly corresponds to TRBD1 (6 bases). CDR1 MGHDK and CDR2 SYGVNS come from the germline V gene. V lost 6 bases and J lost 7, with 12 bases in between. This CDR3 has 12 residues. The CDR3 DNA reads as TGTGCCAGCAGCAGGACAGTTAATGAAGCTTTCTTT. Residues: CASSRTVNEAFF.